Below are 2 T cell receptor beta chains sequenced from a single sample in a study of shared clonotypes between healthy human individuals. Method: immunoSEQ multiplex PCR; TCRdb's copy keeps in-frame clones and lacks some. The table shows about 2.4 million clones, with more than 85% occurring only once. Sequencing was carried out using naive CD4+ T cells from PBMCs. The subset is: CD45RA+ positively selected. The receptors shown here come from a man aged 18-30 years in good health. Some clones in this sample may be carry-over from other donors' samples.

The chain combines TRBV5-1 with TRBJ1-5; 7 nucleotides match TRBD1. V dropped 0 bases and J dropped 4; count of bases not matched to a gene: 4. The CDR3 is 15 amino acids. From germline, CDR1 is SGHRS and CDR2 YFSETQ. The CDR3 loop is CASSLDGTANQPQHF. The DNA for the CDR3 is TGCGCCAGCAGCTTGGACGGGACAGCTAATCAGCCCCAGCATTTT.

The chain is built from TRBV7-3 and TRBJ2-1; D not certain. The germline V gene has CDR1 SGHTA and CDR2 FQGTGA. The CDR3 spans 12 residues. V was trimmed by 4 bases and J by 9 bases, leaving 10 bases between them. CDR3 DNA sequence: TGTGCCAGCAGCTCAAGACAAAGTGAGCAGTTCTTC. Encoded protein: CASSSRQSEQFF.